These 23 T cell receptor beta chains were sequenced from one sample in a study of breast tumors, draining lymph nodes, adjacent tissues. TCRdb re-called the multiplex PCR reads through MiXCR, storing one row per CDR3 protein. The table shows about 14,000 distinct CDR3 sequences, with around 54% occurring only once. The sample consisted of tumor-adjacent breast tissue. The receptors were sampled from a female donor with breast cancer. Some clones in this sample may be carry-over from other donors' samples.

This clonotype came up many times. Germline and junction disagree at one end, which may indicate a read error. The rearrangement joins TRBV28 to TRBJ2-7, with D perhaps TRBD2 (6 bases). The CDR3 covers 12 residues. Per the germline V gene, CDR1 is MDHEN and CDR2 is SYDVKM. CDR3 nucleotide sequence: TGTGCCAGCAGTTCCCGAGACCTAGACGGGGGATTC. Translating gives CASSSRDLDGGF.

This clonotype was counted between two and nine times. J is TRBJ1-2 and V is TRBV18; 7 nucleotides align to TRBD1. V dropped 3 bases and J dropped 5; count of bases not matched to a gene: 6. The CDR3 sequence is 14 residues long. Germline values: CDR1 KGHSH, CDR2 LQKENI. CDR3 nucleotides: TGTGCCAGCTCACCCGGGACAGCGTCGTATGGCTACACCTTC. Protein product: CASSPGTASYGYTF.

The chain has TRBV19 and TRBJ1-5, with D maybe TRBD1 (5 bases). This CDR3 has 15 amino acids. From germline, CDR1 is LNHDA and CDR2 SQIVND (reference sequence). The germline V and J ends were trimmed by 2 bases and 5 bases, with 13 bases remaining between them. The CDR3 nucleotides read TGTGCCAGTAGTATAAGGGGAGTGGGCCATCAGCCCCAGCATTTT. Translating gives CASSIRGVGHQPQHF.

Points on this clonotype: Germline is not matched at one junction end, which may reflect a read error. The genes are TRBV20-1 and TRBJ2-3; 8 bases map to TRBD2. The CDR3 spans 14 residues. Per the germline V gene, CDR1 is DFQATT and CDR2 is SNEGSKA (reference sequence). CDR3 protein: CSLAGAGGTDSQYF. Here the CDR3 DNA reads TGCAGTCTTGCTGGTGCGGGAGGTACAGATTCGCAGTATTTT.

The V and J genes are TRBV6-2 or TRBV6-3 and TRBJ2-7; D gene unclear. Between the trimmed V and J ends, which lost 5 bases and 5 bases, there was a span of 16 bases. The CDR3 has 14 amino acids. Germline CDR1 is MNHEY and CDR2 is SVGEGT. The CDR3 DNA is TGTGCCAGCAGTCAAGTGCACGAGGCGGACGAGCAGTACTTC. It is translated as CASSQVHEADEQYF.

Concerning this clonotype itself: A junction end diverges from the germline sequence, so it may reflect a read error. This chain uses TRBV2 with TRBJ2-7, with D unresolved. There are 14 residues in the CDR3. Germline CDR1 is SNHLY and CDR2 is FYNNEI. Written as DNA, the CDR3 is TGTGCCGGCAGTGAATCCGCGCCCCTCTACGAGCAGTACTTC. Its protein product is CAGSESAPLYEQYF.

This sequence joins TRBV25-1 and TRBJ2-3, with D uncertain. Germline assignment: CDR1 MGHDK and CDR2 SYGVNS. V was trimmed by 3 bases and J by 6 bases, leaving 13 bases between them. The CDR3 is 14 residues long. As DNA, the CDR3 is TGTGCCAGCAGTGACCGCAGGTATTTGGATACGCAGTATTTT. Its protein product is CASSDRRYLDTQYF.

The rearrangement links TRBV7-2 to TRBJ2-2; 13 bases agree with TRBD2. Germline V gene data show CDR1 as SGHTA and CDR2 as FQGNSA. The CDR3 extends over 17 amino acids. V was clipped by 6 bases and J by 4 bases; unmatched bases: 8. The CDR3 DNA reads as TGTGCCAGCAGACGAACGACTAGCGGGAGGTTCACCGGGGAGCTGTTTTTT. It codes for CASRRTTSGRFTGELFF.

This clonotype was recorded many times. The chain recombines TRBV6-2 or TRBV6-3 with TRBJ2-2; 8 bases match TRBD2. Germline-derived CDR1 and CDR2 are MNHEY and SVGEGT. Trimming at V came to 5 bases and at J to 3 bases, leaving 5 bases not matched to a gene. The CDR3 is 15 residues long. DNA of the CDR3: TGTGCCAGCAGTCCCAGCGGGAGAGACACCGGGGAGCTGTTTTTT. This gives the protein CASSPSGRDTGELFF.

In this sample, this clonotype turned up a few times. The V call is TRBV10-3, the J call TRBJ1-6; TRBD1 matches at 9 bases. In germline, CDR1 is ENHRY, CDR2 SYGVKD. With V trimmed by 7 bases and J by 10 bases, 5 bases remained unmatched. The CDR3 covers 13 residues. CDR3 DNA: TGTGCCATCAACCTGGGACAGGGATCACCCCTCCACTTT. It translates to CAINLGQGSPLHF.

This sequence joins TRBV20-1 and TRBJ2-7; 8 positions match TRBD1. After removal of 5 bases from V and 3 bases from J, the junction contained 21 bases not matched to a gene. CDR1 is DFQATT and CDR2 is SNEGSKA in the germline V gene (reference sequence). There are 18 residues in the CDR3. CDR3 sequence: CSASDRAGRDRSRYEQYF. For the CDR3, the DNA is TGCAGTGCTTCGGACAGGGCCGGCCGGGACAGGAGCCGCTACGAGCAGTACTTC.

This chain uses TRBV2 with TRBJ2-7; either TRBD1 or TRBD2 may supply D (5 bases each). Trimming took 9 bases from V and 2 from J, leaving 11 bases between them. From germline, CDR1 is SNHLY and CDR2 FYNNEI. CDR3 length: 12 residues. The CDR3 spells CASGRETYEQYF. In DNA form, the CDR3 reads TGTGCCAGTGGCAGGGAGACCTACGAGCAGTACTTC.

This chain links TRBV14 with TRBJ1-2, with 9 bases lining up with TRBD1. The germline V gene has CDR1 SGHDN and CDR2 FVKESK. J lost 5 bases, V lost 4 bases, and 11 bases had no gene match. This CDR3 has 16 residues. This chain's CDR3 is CASSRPGTGSLYGYTF. CDR3 nucleotide sequence: TGTGCCAGCAGCCGACCCGGGACAGGGAGCCTTTATGGCTACACCTTC. Full variable domain (rest looked up from reference TRBV14 and TRBJ1-2): EAGVTQFPSHSVIEKGQTVTLRCDPISGHDNLYWYRRVMGKEIKFLLHFVKESKQDESGMPNNRFLAERTGGTYSTLKVQPAELEDSGVYFCASSRPGTGSLYGYTFGSGTRLTVV.

The V and J genes are TRBV11-2 and TRBJ1-4; D unclear. V lost 9 bases and J 8 bases, leaving 19 bases between the germline ends. CDR3 length equals 14 residues. From germline, CDR1 is SGHAT and CDR2 FQNNGV. The CDR3 protein is CASTSGRTEEKLFF. CDR3 nucleotide sequence: TGTGCCAGTACTAGCGGGAGAACGGAAGAAAAACTGTTTTTT.

The rearrangement links TRBV29-1 to TRBJ1-4; no firm D call. V gave up 4 bases and J gave up 7 bases, with 13 bases separating them. The germline gives CDR1 SQVTM, CDR2 ANQGSEA. CDR3 length: 13 amino acids. In DNA, the CDR3 is TGCAGCGTTGGTGAAGGGAAAGGTGAAAAACTGTTTTTT. The encoded protein is CSVGEGKGEKLFF.

V usage is TRBV19 and J usage is TRBJ1-1, with TRBD1 identical over 8 bases. V lost 6 bases and J lost 4; bases outside the gene matches: 13. Germline V CDR1 and CDR2: LNHDA, SQIVND (reference sequence). The CDR3 sequence is 16 residues long. The CDR3 bases are TGTGCCAGTAGGTCCCCCACGACAGGGGTGTTCACTGAAGCTTTCTTT. It codes for CASRSPTTGVFTEAFF.

This clonotype was picked up many times. The genes are TRBV20-1 and TRBJ1-1; weak D call: TRBD1 (6 bases). Trimming shortened V by 2 bases and J by 0 bases, and 10 bases separated the two germline ends. The CDR3 contains 14 residues. Germline CDR1 is DFQATT and CDR2 is SNEGSKA (reference sequence). DNA of the CDR3: TGCAGTGCTAGATGGGGGGCCCTGAACACTGAAGCTTTCTTT. It yields the protein CSARWGALNTEAFF.

This clonotype came up many times. V and J are TRBV7-9 and TRBJ1-1, with D unresolved. V was clipped by 5 bases and J by 3 bases, with 13 bases between them. Germline V gene lookup returns CDR1 SEHNR and CDR2 FQNEAQ (reference sequence). The CDR3 extends over 14 amino acids. The CDR3 region is CASSRSPRDTEAFF. The CDR3 DNA follows: TGTGCCAGCAGCCGGAGCCCCCGCGACACTGAAGCTTTCTTT. The whole variable domain, remainder taken from reference TRBV7-9 and TRBJ1-1, is DTGVSQNPRHKITKRGQNVTFRCDPISEHNRLYWYRQTLGQGPEFLTYFQNEAQLEKSRLLSDRFSAERPKGSFSTLEIQRTEQGDSAMYLCASSRSPRDTEAFFGQGTRLTVV.

The chain combines TRBV29-1 with TRBJ1-1; no clear D gene. Trimming stripped 5 bases from V and 0 bases from J, with 10 bases between. This CDR3 has 13 amino acids. Germline-derived CDR1 and CDR2 are SQVTM and ANQGSEA. Here the CDR3 reads CSVLRQMNTEAFF. For the CDR3, the DNA is TGCAGCGTTCTGAGGCAAATGAACACTGAAGCTTTCTTT.

This clonotype appeared once. V is TRBV25-1 and J is TRBJ2-5; 7 positions agree with TRBD1. The CDR3 runs to 13 residues. CDR1 MGHDK and CDR2 SYGVNS come from the germline V gene. The trim removed 3 bases at V and 5 bases at J, leaving 3 bases unmatched. In DNA, the CDR3 is TGTGCCAGCAGTGACGACAGGGCGGAGACCCAGTACTTC. Amino acid sequence: CASSDDRAETQYF. Filled out from reference TRBV25-1 and TRBJ2-5, the complete variable domain reads EADIYQTPRYLVIGTGKKITLECSQTMGHDKMYWYQQDPGMELHLIHYSYGVNSTEKGDLSSESTVSRIRTEHFPLTLESARPSHTSQYLCASSDDRAETQYFGPGTRLLVL.

V usage is TRBV20-1 and J usage is TRBJ2-7, with TRBD2 as a possible D gene (5 bases). V lost 0 bases to trimming and J lost 3 bases, with 12 bases between them. This CDR3 has 14 amino acids. CDR1 and CDR2 from the germline V gene are DFQATT and SNEGSKA (reference sequence). The CDR3 sequence is CSARDGSGRYEQYF. CDR3 DNA: TGCAGTGCTAGAGATGGAAGCGGACGCTACGAGCAGTACTTC.

This clonotype came up many times. J is TRBJ1-5 and V is TRBV7-9; no firm D call. V lost 1 base, J lost 4 bases, and 5 bases lay in between. CDR3 length: 13 amino acids. Germline V gene sequence: CDR1 SEHNR, CDR2 FQNEAQ (reference sequence). The CDR3 here is CASSLGANQPQHF. The CDR3 nucleotides are TGTGCCAGCAGCTTAGGGGCTAATCAGCCCCAGCATTTT.

This clonotype was counted ten times or more. The rearrangement uses TRBV19 and TRBJ2-5; 7 nucleotides line up with TRBD1. The V and J ends lost 4 bases and 5 bases, in that order; junction bases with no gene match: 13. CDR1 and CDR2 (germline): LNHDA, SQIVND (reference sequence). The CDR3 runs to 16 residues. The CDR3 DNA follows: TGTGCCAGTAGTAACCCCTATAGAGGGGGCCAGGAGACCCAGTACTTC. Its translation is CASSNPYRGGQETQYF.